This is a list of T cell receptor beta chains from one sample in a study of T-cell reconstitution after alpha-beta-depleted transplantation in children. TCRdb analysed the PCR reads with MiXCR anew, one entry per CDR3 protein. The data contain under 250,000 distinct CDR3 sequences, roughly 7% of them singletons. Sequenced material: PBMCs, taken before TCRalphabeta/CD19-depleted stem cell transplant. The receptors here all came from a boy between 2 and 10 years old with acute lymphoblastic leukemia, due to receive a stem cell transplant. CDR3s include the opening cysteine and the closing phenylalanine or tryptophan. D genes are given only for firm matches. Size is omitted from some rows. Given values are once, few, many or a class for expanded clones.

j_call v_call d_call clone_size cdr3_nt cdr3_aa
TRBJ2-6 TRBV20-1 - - TGCAGTGCTAGAGATCACGCAGACATCTCTGGGGCCAACGTCCTGACTTTC CSARDHADISGANVLTF
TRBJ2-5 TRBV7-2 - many TGTGCCAGCAGCTTGGGGTCCGCGGCGTACCAAGAGACCCAGTACTTC CASSLGSAAYQETQYF
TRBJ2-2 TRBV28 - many TGTGCCAGCAGTCACCGGGACTTTATTCCCGGGGAGCTGTTTTTT CASSHRDFIPGELFF
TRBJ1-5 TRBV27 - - TGTGCCAGCATTCCCGGGGGAAATCAGCCCCAGCATTTT CASIPGGNQPQHF
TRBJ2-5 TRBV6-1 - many TGTGCCAGCACACAAGGAGAGGACCTCTATACGGCAGAGACCCAGTACTTC CASTQGEDLYTAETQYF
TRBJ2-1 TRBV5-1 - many TGCGCCAGCAGCGGGCGGGGCGACAATGAGCAGTTCTTC CASSGRGDNEQFF
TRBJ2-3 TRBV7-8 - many TGTGCCAGCAGCCAGGGGAGGATGGGTACAGATACGCAGTATTTT CASSQGRMGTDTQYF
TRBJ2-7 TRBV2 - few TGTGCCAGCAGTGAAGACCAGGGCCCCTACGAGCAGTACTTC CASSEDQGPYEQYF
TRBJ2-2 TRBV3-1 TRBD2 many TGTGCCAGCAGCCACCTCATCCGACGGACGGGACTAGCGGGCCACAACACCGGGGAGCTGTTTTTT CASSHLIRRTGLAGHNTGELFF
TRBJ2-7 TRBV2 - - TGTGCCAGCAGTGGACGTGGCAGAGTGTCCTACGAGCAGTACTTC CASSGRGRVSYEQYF
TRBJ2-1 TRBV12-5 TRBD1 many TGTGCTAGTGGTCACGCCCGGGGACAGGGGAATGAGCAGTTCTTC CASGHARGQGNEQFF
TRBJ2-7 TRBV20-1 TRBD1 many TGCAGTGCTTACCGGGACAGGGCCATCTACGAGCAGTACTTC CSAYRDRAIYEQYF
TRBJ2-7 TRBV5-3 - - TGTGCCATGAGCTTTGGGCCCCACTACGAGCAGTACTTC CAMSFGPHYEQYF
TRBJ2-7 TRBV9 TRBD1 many TGTGCCAGCAGCGTCTCCGGGACAGGGGGTGACGAGCAGTACTTC CASSVSGTGGDEQYF
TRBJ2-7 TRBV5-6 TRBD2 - TGTGCCAGCAGGGGACTAGCGGGGGGGAAGACCTACGAGCAGTACTTC CASRGLAGGKTYEQYF
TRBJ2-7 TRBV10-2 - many TGCGCCAGCAGTGGTGGGTCCTACGAGCAGTACTTC CASSGGSYEQYF
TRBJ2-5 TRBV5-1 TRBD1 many TGCGCCAGCCAGGGACAGGCCTACCAAGAGACCCAGTACTTC CASQGQAYQETQYF
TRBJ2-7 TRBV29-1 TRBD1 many TGCAGCGTTGGGGGAACAGGGGGCTCCCTCTACGAGCAGTACTTC CSVGGTGGSLYEQYF
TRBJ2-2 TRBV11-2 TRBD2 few TGTGCCAGCAGCTTATGGGGACTAGCGGGAGGAAAGGCCGGGGAGCTGTTTTTT CASSLWGLAGGKAGELFF
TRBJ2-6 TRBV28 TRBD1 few TGTGCCAGCACATCTCCGGGACAGGGGCCTGGGGCCAACGTCCTGACTTTC CASTSPGQGPGANVLTF
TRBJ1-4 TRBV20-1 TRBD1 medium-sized TGCAGTGCTAGAGATCGACAGGGGGCCTTAAATGAAAAACTGTTTTTT CSARDRQGALNEKLFF
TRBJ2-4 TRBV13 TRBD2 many TGTGCCAGCAGCTCCAGGCTAGCGGGTGGAGCCAAAAACATTCAGTACTTC CASSSRLAGGAKNIQYF
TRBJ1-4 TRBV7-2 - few TGTGCCAGCAGCCTCATCTCGGGGGGCCGTGAAAAACTGTTTTTT CASSLISGGREKLFF
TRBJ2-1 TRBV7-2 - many TGTGCCAGCAGCGTTCTCCGGGGTGAGCAGTTCTTC CASSVLRGEQFF
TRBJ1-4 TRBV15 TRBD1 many TGTGCCACCAGCGTCCGGGACAGAGGGTTTGCAACTAATGAAAAACTGTTTTTT CATSVRDRGFATNEKLFF
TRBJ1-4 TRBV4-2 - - TGTGCCAGCAGCCAAGACAGAACTAATGAAAAACTGTTTTTT CASSQDRTNEKLFF
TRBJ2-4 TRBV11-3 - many TGTGCCAGCAGCTCCCACGGCAACAGGGTAGCCAAAAACATTCAGTACTTC CASSSHGNRVAKNIQYF
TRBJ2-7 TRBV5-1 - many TGCGCCAGCAGACCAGTTTGGGGGCCGTACGAGCAGTACTTC CASRPVWGPYEQYF
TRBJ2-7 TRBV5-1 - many TGCGCCAGGGGATACAGGACCTACGAGCAGTACTTC CARGYRTYEQYF
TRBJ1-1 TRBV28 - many TGTGCCAGCAGTTTATCCGGGGTTGGCACTGAAGCTTTCTTT CASSLSGVGTEAFF
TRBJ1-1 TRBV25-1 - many TGTGCCAGCCGTCAGGACAACACTGAAGCTTTCTTT CASRQDNTEAFF
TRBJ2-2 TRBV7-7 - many TGTGCTAGCAGCTCACAGGGCAGCGGGGAGCTGTTTTTT CASSSQGSGELFF
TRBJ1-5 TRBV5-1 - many TGCGCCAGCAGCCGGGACAGCAATCAGCCCCAGCATTTT CASSRDSNQPQHF
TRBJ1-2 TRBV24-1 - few TGTGCCACCAGTGACCAAGGATCCCCCAGGGGAGGCTACACCTTC CATSDQGSPRGGYTF
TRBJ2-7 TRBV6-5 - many TGTGCCAGCAGTTATGGCGGGATTTACGAGCAGTACTTC CASSYGGIYEQYF
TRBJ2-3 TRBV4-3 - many TGCGCCAGCAGCCAAGATATAGGGCTCACAGATACGCAGTATTTT CASSQDIGLTDTQYF
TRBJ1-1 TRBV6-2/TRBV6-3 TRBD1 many TGTGCCATCACAGGGGCCACTGAAGCTTTCTTT CAITGATEAFF
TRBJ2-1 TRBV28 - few TGTGCCAGCAGTTTGGAGGGGGGGGTGTTGCGGAATGAGCAGTTCTTC CASSLEGGVLRNEQFF
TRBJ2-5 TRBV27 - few TGTGCCAGCTTGGACGGGACCCAAGAGACCCAGTACTTC CASLDGTQETQYF
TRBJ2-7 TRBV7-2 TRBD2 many TGTGCCAGCAGCCGTGCTAGCGGGAGGGTAGAGCAGTACTTC CASSRASGRVEQYF
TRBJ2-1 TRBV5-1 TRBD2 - TGCGCCAGCAGCTTGGCCCCCCCGGGAGGTCCCTACAATGAGCAGTTCTTC CASSLAPPGGPYNEQFF
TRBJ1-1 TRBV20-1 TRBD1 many TGCAGTGCTAAGACAGGGTTGGACACTGAAGCTTTCTTT CSAKTGLDTEAFF
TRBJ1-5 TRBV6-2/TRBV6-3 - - TGTGCCAGCAGCCCTACAGGGCGAGAGGGTCAGCCCCAGCATTTT CASSPTGREGQPQHF